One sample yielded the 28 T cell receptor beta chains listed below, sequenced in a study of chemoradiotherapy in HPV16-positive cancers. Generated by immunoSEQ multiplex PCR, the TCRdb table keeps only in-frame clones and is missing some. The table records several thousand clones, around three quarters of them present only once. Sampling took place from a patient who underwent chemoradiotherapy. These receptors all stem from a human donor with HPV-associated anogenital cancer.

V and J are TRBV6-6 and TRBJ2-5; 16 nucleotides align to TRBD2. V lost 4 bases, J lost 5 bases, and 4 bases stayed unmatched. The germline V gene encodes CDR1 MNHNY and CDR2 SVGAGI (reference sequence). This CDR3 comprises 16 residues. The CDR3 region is CASSSRGLAGGETQYF. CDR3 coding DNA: TGTGCCAGCAGTTCCCGGGGACTAGCGGGGGGGGAGACCCAGTACTTC.

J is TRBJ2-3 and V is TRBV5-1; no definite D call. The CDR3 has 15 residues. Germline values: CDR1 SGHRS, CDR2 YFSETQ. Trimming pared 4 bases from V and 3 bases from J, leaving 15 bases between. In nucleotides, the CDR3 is TGCGCCAGCAGCCCCTGGAAGGGTCGGACAGATACGCAGTATTTT. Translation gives CASSPWKGRTDTQYF.

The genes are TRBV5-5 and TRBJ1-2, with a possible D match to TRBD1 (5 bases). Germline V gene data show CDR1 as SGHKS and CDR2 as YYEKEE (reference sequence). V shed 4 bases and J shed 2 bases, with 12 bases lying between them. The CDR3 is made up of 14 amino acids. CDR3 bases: TGTGCCAGCAGCCGGGACGGAGGGAACTATGGCTACACCTTC. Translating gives CASSRDGGNYGYTF.

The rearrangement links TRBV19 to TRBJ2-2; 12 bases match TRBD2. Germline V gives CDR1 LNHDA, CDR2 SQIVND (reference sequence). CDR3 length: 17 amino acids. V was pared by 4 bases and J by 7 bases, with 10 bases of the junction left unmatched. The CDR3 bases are TGTGCCAGTAGTACAACCTCTAGCGGGGGGGCCTTCGGGGAGCTGTTTTTT. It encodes CASSTTSSGGAFGELFF.

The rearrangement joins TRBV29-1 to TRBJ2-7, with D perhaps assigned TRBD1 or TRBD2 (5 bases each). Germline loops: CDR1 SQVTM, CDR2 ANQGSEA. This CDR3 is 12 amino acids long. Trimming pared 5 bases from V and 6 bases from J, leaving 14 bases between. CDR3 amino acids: CSVPGPPGEQYF. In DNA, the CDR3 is TGCAGCGTTCCGGGGCCTCCTGGCGAGCAGTACTTC.

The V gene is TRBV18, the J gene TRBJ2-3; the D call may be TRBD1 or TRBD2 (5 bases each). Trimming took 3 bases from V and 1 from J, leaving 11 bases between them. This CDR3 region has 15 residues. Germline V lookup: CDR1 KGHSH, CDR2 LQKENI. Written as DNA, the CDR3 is TGTGCCAGCTCACCCTTGAGGGGACGCACAGATACGCAGTATTTT. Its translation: CASSPLRGRTDTQYF.

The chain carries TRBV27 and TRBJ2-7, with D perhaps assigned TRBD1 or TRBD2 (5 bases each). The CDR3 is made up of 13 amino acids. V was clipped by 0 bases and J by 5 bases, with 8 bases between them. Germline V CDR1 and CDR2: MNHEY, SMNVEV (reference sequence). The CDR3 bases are TGTGCCAGCAGTTTATCTCGGGGACACGAGCAGTACTTC. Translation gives CASSLSRGHEQYF.

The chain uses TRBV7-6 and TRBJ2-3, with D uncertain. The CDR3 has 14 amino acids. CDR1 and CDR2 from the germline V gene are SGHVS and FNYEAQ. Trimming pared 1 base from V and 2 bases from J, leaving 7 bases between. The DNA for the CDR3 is TGTGCCAGCAGCTTAGGACCATACACAGATACGCAGTATTTT. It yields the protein CASSLGPYTDTQYF.

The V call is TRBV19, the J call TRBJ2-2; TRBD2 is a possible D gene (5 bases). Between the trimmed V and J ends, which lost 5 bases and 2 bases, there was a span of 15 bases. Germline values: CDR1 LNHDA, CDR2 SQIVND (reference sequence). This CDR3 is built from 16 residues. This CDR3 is CASSLGLTLNTGELFF. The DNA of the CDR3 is TGTGCCAGTAGTCTCGGACTCACACTTAACACCGGGGAGCTGTTTTTT. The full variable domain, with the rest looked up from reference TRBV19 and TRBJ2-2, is DGGITQSPKYLFRKEGQNVTLSCEQNLNHDAMYWYRQDPGQGLRLIYYSQIVNDFQKGDIAEGYSVSREKKESFPLTVTSAQKNPTAFYLCASSLGLTLNTGELFFGEGSRLTVL.

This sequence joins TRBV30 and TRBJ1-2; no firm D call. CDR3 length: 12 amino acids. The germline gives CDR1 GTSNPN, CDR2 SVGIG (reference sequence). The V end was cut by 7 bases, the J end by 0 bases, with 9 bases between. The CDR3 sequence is CASTTTNYGYTF. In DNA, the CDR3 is TGTGCCTCCACGACAACTAACTATGGCTACACCTTC.

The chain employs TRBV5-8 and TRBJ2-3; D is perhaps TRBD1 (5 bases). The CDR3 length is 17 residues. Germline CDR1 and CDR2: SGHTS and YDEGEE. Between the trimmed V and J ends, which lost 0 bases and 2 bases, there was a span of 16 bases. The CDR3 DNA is TGTGCCAGCAGCTTGGAGGAGCACAGGCGCACCACAGATACGCAGTATTTT. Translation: CASSLEEHRRTTDTQYF.

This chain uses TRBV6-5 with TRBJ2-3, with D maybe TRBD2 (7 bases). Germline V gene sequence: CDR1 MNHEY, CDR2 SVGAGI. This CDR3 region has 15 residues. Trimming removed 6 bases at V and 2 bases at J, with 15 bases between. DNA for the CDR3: TGTGCCAGCAGAGATCTGGGGGGGGCCACAGATACGCAGTATTTT. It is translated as CASRDLGGATDTQYF.

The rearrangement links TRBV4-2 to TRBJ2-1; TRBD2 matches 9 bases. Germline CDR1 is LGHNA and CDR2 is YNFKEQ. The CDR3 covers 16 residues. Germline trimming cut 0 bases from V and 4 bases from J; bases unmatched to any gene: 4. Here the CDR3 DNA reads TGTGCCAGCAGCCAAGATGGGCTAGCGGGGTACAATGAGCAGTTCTTC. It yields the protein CASSQDGLAGYNEQFF.

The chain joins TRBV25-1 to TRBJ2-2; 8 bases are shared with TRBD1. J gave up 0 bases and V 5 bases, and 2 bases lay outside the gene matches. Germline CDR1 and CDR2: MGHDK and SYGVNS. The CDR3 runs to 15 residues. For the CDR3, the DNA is TGTGCCAGCAGTCTACAGGGGGCGAACACCGGGGAGCTGTTTTTT. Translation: CASSLQGANTGELFF.

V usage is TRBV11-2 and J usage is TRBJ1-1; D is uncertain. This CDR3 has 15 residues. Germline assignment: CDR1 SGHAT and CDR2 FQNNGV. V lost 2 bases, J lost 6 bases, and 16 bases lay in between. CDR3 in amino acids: CASSLRVAGNSEAFF. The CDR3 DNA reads TGTGCCAGCAGCTTAAGGGTCGCGGGGAATTCTGAAGCTTTCTTT.

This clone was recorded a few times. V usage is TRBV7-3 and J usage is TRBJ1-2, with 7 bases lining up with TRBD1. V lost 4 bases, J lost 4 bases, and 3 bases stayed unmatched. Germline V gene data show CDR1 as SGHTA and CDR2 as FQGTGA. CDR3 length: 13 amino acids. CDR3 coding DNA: TGTGCCAGCAGCTACCAGGGGGGCTATGGCTACACCTTC. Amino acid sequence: CASSYQGGYGYTF.

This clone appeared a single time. The CDR3 sequence is CASSLTGVGYEQYF. CDR3 DNA: TGTGCCAGCAGCTTGACAGGGGTCGGATACGAGCAGTACTTC. The V and J genes are TRBV5-4 and TRBJ2-7, with 7 bases lining up with TRBD1. This CDR3 region has 14 residues. CDR1 is SGHNT, CDR2 YYREEE, per germline (reference sequence). V lost 1 base and J lost 4; bases outside the gene matches: 5. Variable domain in full (rest from reference TRBV5-4 and TRBJ2-7): ETGVTQSPTHLIKTRGQQVTLRCSSQSGHNTVSWYQQALGQGPQFIFQYYREEENGRGNFPPRFSGLQFPNYSSELNVNALELDDSALYLCASSLTGVGYEQYFGPGTRLTVT.

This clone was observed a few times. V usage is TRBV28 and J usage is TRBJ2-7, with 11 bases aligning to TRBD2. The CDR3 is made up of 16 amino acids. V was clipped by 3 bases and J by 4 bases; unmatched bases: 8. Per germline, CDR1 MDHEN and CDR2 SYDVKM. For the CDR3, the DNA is TGTGCCAGCAGTTTGTTAGCGGGAGGGCCTAAATACGAGCAGTACTTC. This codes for CASSLLAGGPKYEQYF.

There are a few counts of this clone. The CDR3 protein is CASSFGQGNTEAFF. In nucleotides, the CDR3 is TGTGCCAGCAGTTTCGGACAGGGGAACACTGAAGCTTTCTTT. The chain combines TRBV6-5 with TRBJ1-1, with TRBD1 matching 8 bases. CDR3 length equals 14 residues. V shed 4 bases, J shed 1 base, and the junction held 2 bases outside the gene matches. The V gene's germline CDR1 is MNHEY and CDR2 SVGAGI.

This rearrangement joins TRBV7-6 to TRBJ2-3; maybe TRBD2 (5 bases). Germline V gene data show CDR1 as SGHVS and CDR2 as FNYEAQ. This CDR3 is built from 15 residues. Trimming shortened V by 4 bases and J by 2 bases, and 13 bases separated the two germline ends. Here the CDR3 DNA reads TGTGCCAGCAGCTCCCGTATCGGGGACACAGATACGCAGTATTTT. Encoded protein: CASSSRIGDTDTQYF.

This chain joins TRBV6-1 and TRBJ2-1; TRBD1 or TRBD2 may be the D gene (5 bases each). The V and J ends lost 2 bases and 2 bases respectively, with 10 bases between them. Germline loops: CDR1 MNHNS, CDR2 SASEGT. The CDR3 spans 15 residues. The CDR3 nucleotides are TGTGCCAGCAGTGAACCCGGGGCCCCCTACAATGAGCAGTTCTTC. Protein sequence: CASSEPGAPYNEQFF.

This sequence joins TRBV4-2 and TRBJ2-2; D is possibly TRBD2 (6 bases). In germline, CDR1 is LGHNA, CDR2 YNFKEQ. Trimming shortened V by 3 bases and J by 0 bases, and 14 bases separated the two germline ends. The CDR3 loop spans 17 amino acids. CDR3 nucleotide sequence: TGTGCCAGCAGCCAGCCCCCTGGCGGGGCGAACACCGGGGAGCTGTTTTTT. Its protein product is CASSQPPGGANTGELFF.

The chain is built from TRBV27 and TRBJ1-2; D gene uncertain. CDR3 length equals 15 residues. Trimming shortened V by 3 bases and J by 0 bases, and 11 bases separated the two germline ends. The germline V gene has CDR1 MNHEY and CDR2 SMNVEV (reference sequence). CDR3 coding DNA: TGTGCCAGCAGTTTGAAGCCAGGACCTAACTATGGCTACACCTTC. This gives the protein CASSLKPGPNYGYTF.

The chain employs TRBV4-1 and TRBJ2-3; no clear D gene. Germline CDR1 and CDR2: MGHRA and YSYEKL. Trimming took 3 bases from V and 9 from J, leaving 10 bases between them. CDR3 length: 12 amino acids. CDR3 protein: CASSHLDETQYF. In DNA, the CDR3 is TGCGCCAGCAGCCACCTAGATGAGACGCAGTATTTT.

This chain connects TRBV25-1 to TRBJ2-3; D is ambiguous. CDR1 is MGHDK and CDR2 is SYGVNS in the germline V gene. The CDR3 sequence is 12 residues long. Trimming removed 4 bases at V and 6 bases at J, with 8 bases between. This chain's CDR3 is CASSGSVDTQYF. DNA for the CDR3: TGTGCCAGCAGTGGAAGCGTGGATACGCAGTATTTT. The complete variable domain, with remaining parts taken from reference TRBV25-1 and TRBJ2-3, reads EADIYQTPRYLVIGTGKKITLECSQTMGHDKMYWYQQDPGMELHLIHYSYGVNSTEKGDLSSESTVSRIRTEHFPLTLESARPSHTSQYLCASSGSVDTQYFGPGTRLTVL.

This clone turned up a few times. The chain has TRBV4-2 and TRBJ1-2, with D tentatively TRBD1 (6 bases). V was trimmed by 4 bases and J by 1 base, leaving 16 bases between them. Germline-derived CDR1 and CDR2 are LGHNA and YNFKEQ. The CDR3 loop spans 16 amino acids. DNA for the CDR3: TGTGCCAGCAGCCCCACCTGGGGACAAATTAACTATGGCTACACCTTC. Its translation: CASSPTWGQINYGYTF.

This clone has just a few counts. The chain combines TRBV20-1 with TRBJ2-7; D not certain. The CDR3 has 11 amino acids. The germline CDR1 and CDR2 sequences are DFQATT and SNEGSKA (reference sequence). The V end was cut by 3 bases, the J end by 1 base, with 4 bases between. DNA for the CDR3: TGCAGTGCTAGTTCGTCCTACGAGCAGTACTTC. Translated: CSASSSYEQYF.

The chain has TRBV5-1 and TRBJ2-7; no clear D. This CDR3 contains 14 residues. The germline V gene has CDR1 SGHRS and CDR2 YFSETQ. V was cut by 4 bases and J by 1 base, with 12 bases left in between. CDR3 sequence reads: CASSPRPISYEQYF. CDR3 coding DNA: TGCGCCAGCAGCCCCCGACCGATTTCCTACGAGCAGTACTTC.